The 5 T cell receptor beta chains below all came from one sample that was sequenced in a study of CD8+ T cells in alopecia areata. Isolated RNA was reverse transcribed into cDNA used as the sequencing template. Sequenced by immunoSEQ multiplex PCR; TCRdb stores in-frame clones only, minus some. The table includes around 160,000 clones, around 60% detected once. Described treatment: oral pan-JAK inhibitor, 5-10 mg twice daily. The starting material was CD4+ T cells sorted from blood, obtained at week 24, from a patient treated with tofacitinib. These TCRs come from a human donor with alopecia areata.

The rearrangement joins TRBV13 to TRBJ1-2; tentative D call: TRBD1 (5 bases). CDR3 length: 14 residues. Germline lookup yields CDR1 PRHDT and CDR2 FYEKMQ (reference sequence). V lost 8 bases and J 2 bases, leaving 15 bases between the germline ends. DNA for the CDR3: TGTGCCAGCTCCATCGGACAAGCGAACTATGGCTACACCTTC. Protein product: CASSIGQANYGYTF.

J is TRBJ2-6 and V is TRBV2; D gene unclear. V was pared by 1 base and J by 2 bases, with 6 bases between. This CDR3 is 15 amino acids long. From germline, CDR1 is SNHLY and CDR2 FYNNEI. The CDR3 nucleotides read TGTGCCAGCAGTGAAGGGGTCGCTGGGGCCAACGTCCTGACTTTC. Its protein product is CASSEGVAGANVLTF.

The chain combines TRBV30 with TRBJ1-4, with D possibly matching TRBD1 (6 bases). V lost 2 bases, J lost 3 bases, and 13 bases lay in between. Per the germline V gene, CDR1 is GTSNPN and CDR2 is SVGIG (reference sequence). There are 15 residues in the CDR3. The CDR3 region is CAWSFQQGSNEKLFF. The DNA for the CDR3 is TGTGCCTGGAGTTTCCAACAGGGATCTAATGAAAAACTGTTTTTT.

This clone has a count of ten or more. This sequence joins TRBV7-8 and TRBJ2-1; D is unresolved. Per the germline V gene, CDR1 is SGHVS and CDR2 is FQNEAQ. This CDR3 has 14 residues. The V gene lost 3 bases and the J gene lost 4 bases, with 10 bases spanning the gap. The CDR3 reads CASSLPTSYNEQFF. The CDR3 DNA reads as TGTGCCAGCAGCTTGCCCACCTCTTACAATGAGCAGTTCTTC.

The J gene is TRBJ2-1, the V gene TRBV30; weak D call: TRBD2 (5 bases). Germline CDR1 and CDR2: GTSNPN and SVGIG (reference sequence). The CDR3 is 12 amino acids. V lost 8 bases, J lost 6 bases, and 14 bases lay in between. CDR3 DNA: TGTGCCGGAGGTCGGGATTCCAATGAGCAGTTCTTC. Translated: CAGGRDSNEQFF.